This T cell receptor beta chain was profiled in a study of cytomegalovirus exposure and HLA in healthy donors. Across the study: Early release data held 75 million to 100 million unique TCRs from HLA-typed donors.

Germline V gives CDR1 SEHNR, CDR2 FQNEAQ (reference sequence). V lost 5 bases, J lost 4 bases, and 14 bases lay in between. The CDR3 runs to 14 residues. Turning to this clone: The antigen remains undetermined.

The study's findings and limits: Later analysis associated a missense DCLRE1C variant with TCR beta V- and J-gene trimming. According to reports, the classifier identified cytomegalovirus status with high specificity and sensitivity. Accurate predictions that matched the HLA-A and HLA-B alleles of most subjects were reportedly made from TCR beta sequences.

A multiplex PCR was run with 60 Vbeta primers and 13 Jbeta primers. Sequenced by immunoSEQ multiplex PCR; TCRdb stores in-frame clones only, minus some. This table has some 130,000 clones, 82% appearing once. Material for sequencing was PBMCs. The chain has TRBV7-9 and TRBJ1-2, with D tentatively TRBD1 (5 bases). This TCR derives from a male donor in good health and CMV-seropositive. The CDR3 DNA sequence: TGTGCCAGCAGCCCGCCGGGGGTTCGCTATGGCTACACCTTC. The encoded protein is CASSPPGVRYGYTF.